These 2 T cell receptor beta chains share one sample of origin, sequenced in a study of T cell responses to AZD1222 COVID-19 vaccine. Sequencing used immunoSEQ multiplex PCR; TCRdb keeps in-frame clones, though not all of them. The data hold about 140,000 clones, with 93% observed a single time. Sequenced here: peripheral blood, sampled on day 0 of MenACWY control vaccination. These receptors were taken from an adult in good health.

CDR3 nucleotides: TGCGCCAGCAGCTTGAGCACTAGCGGGGGGTATTACACAGATACGCAGTATTTT. Translation: CASSLSTSGGYYTDTQYF. The chain links TRBV5-1 to TRBJ2-3, with TRBD2 matching 12 bases. V gave up 1 base and J gave up 2 bases; unmatched junction bases: 8. Germline values: CDR1 SGHRS, CDR2 YFSETQ. The CDR3 is made up of 18 amino acids.

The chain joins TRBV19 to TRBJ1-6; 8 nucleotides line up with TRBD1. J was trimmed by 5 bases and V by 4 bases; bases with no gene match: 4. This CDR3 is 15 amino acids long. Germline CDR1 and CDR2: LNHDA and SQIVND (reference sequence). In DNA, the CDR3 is TGTGCCAGTAGTACGCGGACAGGGAATAATTCACCCCTCCACTTT. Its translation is CASSTRTGNNSPLHF.